This entry features one TCR beta chain sequence. 5' RACE with UMI labels generated the TRB cDNA libraries. TCRdb reprocessed the 5' RACE reads, keeping one entry per CDR3 protein, no DNA. Here the sample table reports 55,000 to 65,000 distinct CDR3 sequences. The CDR3 runs 14 residues. The germline gives CDR1 MNHEY, CDR2 SVGEGT. This specimen belongs to a study of CXCR3-negative and CXCR3-positive naive CD8 T cells. The gene calls are TRBV6-2 or TRBV6-3 and TRBJ1-5. The sample taken for sequencing was naive CXCR3- CD8+ T cells from blood. Subset denoted: CD45RO-CCR7+CD27+CD95- naive CD8+ T cells lacking CXCR3 (TNR3-). This clonotype was sampled from a human donor in good health. Some clones in this sample may be carry-over from other donors' samples. The CDR3 here is CASSYSSENQPQHF.